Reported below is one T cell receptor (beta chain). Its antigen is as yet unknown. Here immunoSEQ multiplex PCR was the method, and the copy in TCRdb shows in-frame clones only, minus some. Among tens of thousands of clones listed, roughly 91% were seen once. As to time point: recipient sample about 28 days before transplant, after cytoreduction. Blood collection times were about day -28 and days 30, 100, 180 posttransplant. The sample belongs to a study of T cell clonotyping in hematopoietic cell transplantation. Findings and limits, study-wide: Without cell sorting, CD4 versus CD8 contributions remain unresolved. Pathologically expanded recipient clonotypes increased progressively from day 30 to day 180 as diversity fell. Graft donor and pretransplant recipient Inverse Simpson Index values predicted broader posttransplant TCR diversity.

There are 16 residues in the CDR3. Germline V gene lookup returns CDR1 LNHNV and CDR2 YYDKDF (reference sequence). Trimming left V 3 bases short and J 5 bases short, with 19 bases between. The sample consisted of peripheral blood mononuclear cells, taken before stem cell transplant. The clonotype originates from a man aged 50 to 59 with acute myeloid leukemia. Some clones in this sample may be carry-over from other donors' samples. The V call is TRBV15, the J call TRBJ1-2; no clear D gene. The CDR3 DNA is TGTGCCACCAGCAGTCGTATTCCTGGCGAGGCGTATGGCTACACCTTC. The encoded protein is CATSSRIPGEAYGYTF. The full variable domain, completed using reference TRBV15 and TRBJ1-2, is DAMVIQNPRYQVTQFGKPVTLSCSQTLNHNVMYWYQQKSSQAPKLLFHYYDKDFNNEADTPDNFQSRRPNTSFCFLDIRSPGLGDTAMYLCATSSRIPGEAYGYTFGSGTRLTVV.